This T cell receptor (beta chain) emerged from a study of a mutant IDH1 vaccine in newly diagnosed glioma. Study at large: Vaccines were begun 4-6 weeks after radiotherapy alone, or with temozolomide cycles.

Assay used: immunoSEQ multiplex PCR; TCRdb lists only in-frame clones, some missing. Of about 23,000 clones detected, less than 80% appear once; the ten largest clones hold 8%. Time point specified: week 11, during vaccination. Alongside topical imiquimod, each dose of vaccine comprised 300 ug of mutant IDH1 20-mer peptide. This CDR3 contains 14 residues. Germline V gives CDR1 LNHDA, CDR2 SQIVND (reference sequence). Deletions cut 4 bases from V and 4 bases from J, with 13 bases between. Findings of the study overall: Among top peripheral T cell clonotypes, changes seemed unrelated to pseudoprogression.

Comments on this clone: The antigen is undetermined.

This TCR was recovered from a man between 35 and 55 years old with glioma. J is TRBJ1-1 and V is TRBV19, with D tentatively TRBD1 (6 bases). The sample in question was PBMCs, obtained from a glioma patient whose treatment included an IDH1 peptide vaccine. The CDR3 bases are TGTGCCAGTAGTAAAATACAGGGAGGCACTGAAGCTTTCTTT. Its protein is CASSKIQGGTEAFF.